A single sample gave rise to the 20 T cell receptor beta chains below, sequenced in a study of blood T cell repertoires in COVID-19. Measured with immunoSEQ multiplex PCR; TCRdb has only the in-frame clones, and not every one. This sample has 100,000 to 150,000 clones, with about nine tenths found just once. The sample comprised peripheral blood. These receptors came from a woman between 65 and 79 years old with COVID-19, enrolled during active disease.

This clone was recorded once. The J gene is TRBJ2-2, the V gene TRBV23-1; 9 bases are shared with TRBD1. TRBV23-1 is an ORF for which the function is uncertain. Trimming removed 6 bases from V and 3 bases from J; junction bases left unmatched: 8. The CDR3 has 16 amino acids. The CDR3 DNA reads TGCGCCAGCAGACTGGGACAGGGCCTTGACACCGGGGAGCTGTTTTTT. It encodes CASRLGQGLDTGELFF.

CDR3 DNA sequence: TGCGCCAGCAGCCAAGACGCGGGACAGGGTGAGGCTTTCTTT. This translates into CASSQDAGQGEAFF. The genes are TRBV4-1 and TRBJ1-1, with 9 bases that match TRBD1. The CDR3 loop spans 14 amino acids. From germline, CDR1 is MGHRA and CDR2 YSYEKL. Germline trimming cut 0 bases from V and 11 bases from J; bases unmatched to any gene: 7.

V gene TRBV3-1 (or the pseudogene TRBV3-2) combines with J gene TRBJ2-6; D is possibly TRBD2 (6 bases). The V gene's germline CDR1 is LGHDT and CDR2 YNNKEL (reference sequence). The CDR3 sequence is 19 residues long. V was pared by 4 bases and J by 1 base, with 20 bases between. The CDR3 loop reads CASSLPLVGGVSGANVLTF. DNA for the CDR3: TGTGCCAGCAGCCTCCCCCTGGTGGGCGGGGTATCTGGGGCCAACGTCCTGACTTTC.

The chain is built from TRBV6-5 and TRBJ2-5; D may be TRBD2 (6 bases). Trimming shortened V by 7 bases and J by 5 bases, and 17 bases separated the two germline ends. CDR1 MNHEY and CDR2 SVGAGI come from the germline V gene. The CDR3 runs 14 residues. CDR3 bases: TGTGCCAGCAACCGGGGTGGGAGGAGTGAGACCCAGTACTTC. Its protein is CASNRGGRSETQYF.

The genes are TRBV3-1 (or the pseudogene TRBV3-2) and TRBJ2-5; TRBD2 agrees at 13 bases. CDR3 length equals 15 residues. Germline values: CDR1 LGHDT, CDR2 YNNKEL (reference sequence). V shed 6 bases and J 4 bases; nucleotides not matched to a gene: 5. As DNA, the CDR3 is TGTGCCAGCAGTCGACTAGCGGGGGGTGTAGAGACCCAGTACTTC. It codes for CASSRLAGGVETQYF.

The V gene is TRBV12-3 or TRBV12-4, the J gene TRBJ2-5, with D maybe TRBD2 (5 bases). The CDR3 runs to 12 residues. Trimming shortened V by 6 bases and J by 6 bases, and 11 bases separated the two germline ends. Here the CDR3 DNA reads TGTGCCAGCAGACGGGGTAGCCAGACCCAGTACTTC. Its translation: CASRRGSQTQYF.

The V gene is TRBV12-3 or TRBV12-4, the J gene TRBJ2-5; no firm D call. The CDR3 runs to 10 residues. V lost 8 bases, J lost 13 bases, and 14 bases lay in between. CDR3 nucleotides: TGTGCCAGCCCTCTAGGAGTCCTGTACTTC. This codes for CASPLGVLYF.

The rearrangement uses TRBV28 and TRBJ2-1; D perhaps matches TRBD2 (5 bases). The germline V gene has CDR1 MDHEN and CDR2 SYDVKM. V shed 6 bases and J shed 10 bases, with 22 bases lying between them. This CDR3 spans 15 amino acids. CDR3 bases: TGTGCCAGCAGGTCCACTATGACTACGGGGATGGAGCAGTTCTTC. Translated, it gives CASRSTMTTGMEQFF.

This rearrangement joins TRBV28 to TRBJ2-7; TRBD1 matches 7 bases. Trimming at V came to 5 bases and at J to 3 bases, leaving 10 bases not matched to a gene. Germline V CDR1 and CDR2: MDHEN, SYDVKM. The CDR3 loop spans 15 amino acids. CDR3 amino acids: CASSPPGQYLYEQYF. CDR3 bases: TGTGCCAGCAGTCCCCCGGGACAGTACCTCTACGAGCAGTACTTC.

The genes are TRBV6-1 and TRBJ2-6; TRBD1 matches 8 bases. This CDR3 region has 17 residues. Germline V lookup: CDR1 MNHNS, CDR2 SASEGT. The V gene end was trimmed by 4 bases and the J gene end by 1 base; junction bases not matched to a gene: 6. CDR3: CASSGTGTLSGANVLTF. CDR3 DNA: TGTGCCAGCAGTGGGACAGGGACGCTGTCTGGGGCCAACGTCCTGACTTTC.

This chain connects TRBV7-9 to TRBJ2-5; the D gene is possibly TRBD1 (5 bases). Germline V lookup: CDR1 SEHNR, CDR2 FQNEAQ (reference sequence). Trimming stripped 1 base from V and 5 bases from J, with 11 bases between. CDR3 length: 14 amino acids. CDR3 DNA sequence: TGTGCCAGCAGCTTAGTTGCCAGGGCGGAGACCCAGTACTTC. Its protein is CASSLVARAETQYF.

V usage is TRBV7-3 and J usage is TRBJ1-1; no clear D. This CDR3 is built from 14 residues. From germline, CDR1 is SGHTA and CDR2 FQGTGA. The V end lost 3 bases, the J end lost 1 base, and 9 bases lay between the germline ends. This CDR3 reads CASSLAGKNTEAFF. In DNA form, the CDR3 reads TGTGCCAGCAGCTTGGCGGGGAAGAACACTGAAGCTTTCTTT.

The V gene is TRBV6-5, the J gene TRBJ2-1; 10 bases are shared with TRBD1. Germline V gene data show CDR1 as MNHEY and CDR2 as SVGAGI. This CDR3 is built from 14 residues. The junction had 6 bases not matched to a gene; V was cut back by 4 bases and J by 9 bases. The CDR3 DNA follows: TGTGCCAGCAGTTCGGACAGGGGGTCCGGTGAGCAGTTCTTC. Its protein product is CASSSDRGSGEQFF.

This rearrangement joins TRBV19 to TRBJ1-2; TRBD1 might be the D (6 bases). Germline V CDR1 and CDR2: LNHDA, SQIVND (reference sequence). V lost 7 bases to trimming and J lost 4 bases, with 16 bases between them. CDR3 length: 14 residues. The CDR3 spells CASTPTGGPYGYTF. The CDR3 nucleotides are TGTGCCAGTACCCCCACTGGGGGCCCCTATGGCTACACCTTC.

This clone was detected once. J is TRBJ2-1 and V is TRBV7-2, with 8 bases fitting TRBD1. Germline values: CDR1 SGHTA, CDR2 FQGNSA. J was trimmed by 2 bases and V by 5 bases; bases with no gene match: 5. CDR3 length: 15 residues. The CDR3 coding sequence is TGTGCCAGCAGCGGGGGGACAGGCCCCTACAATGAGCAGTTCTTC. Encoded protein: CASSGGTGPYNEQFF.

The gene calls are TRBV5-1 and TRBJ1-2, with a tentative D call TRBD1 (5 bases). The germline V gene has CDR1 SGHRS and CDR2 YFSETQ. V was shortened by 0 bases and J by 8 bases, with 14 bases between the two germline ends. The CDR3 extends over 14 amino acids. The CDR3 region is CASSLEGQGRGYTF. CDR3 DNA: TGCGCCAGCAGCTTGGAAGGCCAGGGAAGGGGCTACACCTTC.

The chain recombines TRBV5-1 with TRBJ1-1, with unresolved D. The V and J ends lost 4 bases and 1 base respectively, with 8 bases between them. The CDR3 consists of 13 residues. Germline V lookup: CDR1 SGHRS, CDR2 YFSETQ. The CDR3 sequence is CASSGLWNTEAFF. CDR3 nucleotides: TGCGCCAGCAGCGGGCTATGGAACACTGAAGCTTTCTTT.

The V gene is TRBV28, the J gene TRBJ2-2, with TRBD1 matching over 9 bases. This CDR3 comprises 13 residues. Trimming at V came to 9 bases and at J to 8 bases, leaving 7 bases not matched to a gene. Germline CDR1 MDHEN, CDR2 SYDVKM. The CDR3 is CASKQGAAGELFF. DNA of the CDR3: TGTGCCAGTAAACAGGGGGCGGCTGGGGAGCTGTTTTTT.

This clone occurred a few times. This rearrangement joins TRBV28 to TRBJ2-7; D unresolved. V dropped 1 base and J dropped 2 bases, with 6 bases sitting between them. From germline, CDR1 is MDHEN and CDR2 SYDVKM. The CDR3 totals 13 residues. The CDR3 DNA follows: TGTGCCAGCAGTTTATCTACCCCCTACGAGCAGTACTTC. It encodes CASSLSTPYEQYF.

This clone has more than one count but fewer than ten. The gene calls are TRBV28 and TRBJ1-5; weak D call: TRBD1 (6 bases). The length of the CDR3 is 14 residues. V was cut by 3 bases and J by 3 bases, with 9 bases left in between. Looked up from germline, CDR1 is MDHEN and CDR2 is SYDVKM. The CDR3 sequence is CASSLGGPNQPQHF. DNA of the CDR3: TGTGCCAGCAGTTTGGGGGGGCCCAATCAGCCCCAGCATTTT.